This T cell receptor (beta chain) was observed in a study of CD8 T cells in Susac syndrome. The study, taken as a whole, reports: Clonal expansion of Susac CD8+ cells peaked in TEMRA cells, and it also peaked in active patients.

Reverse transcription of about 0.5 to 1 ug RNA used random hexamers. A single record per CDR3 protein comes from TCRdb applying MiXCR to the immunoSEQ multiplex PCR reads. The sample has roughly 190,000 distinct CDR3 sequences, approximately 95% seen once. In contrast to the negatively isolated CD8+ and CD4+ T cells, TEMRA cells were FACS-enriched. As to this clonotype: The antigen remains undetermined.

Between the trimmed V and J ends, which lost 1 base and 1 base, there was a span of 7 bases. This CDR3 region has 14 residues. Germline loops: CDR1 LGHDT, CDR2 YNNKEL (reference sequence). Sequenced input: CD8+ T cells from PBMCs. This TCR was recovered from a human donor with Susac syndrome. The gene calls are TRBV3-1 and TRBJ1-1; tentative D call: TRBD1 (5 bases). The CDR3 here is CASSQVGGNTEAFF. CDR3 coding DNA: TGTGCCAGCAGCCAAGTCGGGGGGAACACTGAAGCTTTCTTT. Based on the CDR3 plus reference TRBV3-1 and TRBJ1-1, the full variable domain is DTAVSQTPKYLVTQMGNDKSIKCEQNLGHDTMYWYKQDSKKFLKIMFSYNNKELIINETVPNRFSPKSPDKAHLNLHINSLELGDSAVYFCASSQVGGNTEAFFGQGTRLTVV.